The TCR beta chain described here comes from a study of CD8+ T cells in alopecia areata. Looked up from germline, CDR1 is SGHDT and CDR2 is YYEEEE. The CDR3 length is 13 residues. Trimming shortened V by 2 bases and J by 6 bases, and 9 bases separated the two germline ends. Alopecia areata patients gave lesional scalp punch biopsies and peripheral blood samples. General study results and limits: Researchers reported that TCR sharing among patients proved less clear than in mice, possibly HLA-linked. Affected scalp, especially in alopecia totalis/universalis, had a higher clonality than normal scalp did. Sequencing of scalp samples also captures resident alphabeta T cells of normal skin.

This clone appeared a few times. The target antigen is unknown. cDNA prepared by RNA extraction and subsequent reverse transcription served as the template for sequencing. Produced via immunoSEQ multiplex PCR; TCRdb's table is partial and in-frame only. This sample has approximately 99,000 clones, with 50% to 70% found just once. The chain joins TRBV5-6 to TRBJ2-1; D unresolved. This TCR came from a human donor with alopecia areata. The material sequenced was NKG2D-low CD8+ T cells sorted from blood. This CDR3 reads CASSFGASNEQFF. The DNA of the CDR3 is TGTGCCAGCAGCTTCGGCGCTAGCAATGAGCAGTTCTTC.